This TCR beta chain came from a study of siplizumab effects on memory and regulatory T cells. The germline gives CDR1 MNHEY, CDR2 SMNVEV (reference sequence). This CDR3 comprises 15 residues. The ends lost 8 bases at V and 7 bases at J; junction bases unmatched: 11. The table came from immunoSEQ multiplex PCR; TCRdb's copy has only in-frame clones and leaves some out. The sample carries 100,000 to 120,000 clones, roughly 92% recorded once. The TCR sequence derives from a human donor in good health. Sequencing was performed on CD4+ T cells sorted from blood. V gene TRBV27 combines with J gene TRBJ2-2; 9 nucleotides agree with TRBD1. The CDR3 bases are TGTGCCAGCCGTACCGGGGACAGGGATATCGGGGAGCTGTTTTTT. This sequence encodes CASRTGDRDIGELFF.